These T cell receptor beta chains were read from a single sample in a study of T cell responses to AZD1222 COVID-19 vaccine. Sequencing used immunoSEQ multiplex PCR; TCRdb keeps in-frame clones, though not all of them. Here the sample spans 90,000 to 150,000 clones, around nine tenths being singletons. Sample: peripheral blood, taken on day 0 of AZD1222 vaccination. Receptors were obtained from an adult in good health. The CDR3 runs from the conserved cysteine through the conserved F or W. The D gene is left open where the match is weak. Clone sizes are given selectively: once, few, many, or a class where the clone is expanded.

v_gene	abundance	d_gene	j_gene	CDR3nt	CDR3aa
TRBV24-1	few	.	TRBJ2-1	TGTGCCACCAGTGACCCACAGGGACCCTACAATGAGCAGTTCTTC	CATSDPQGPYNEQFF
TRBV5-4	.	.	TRBJ2-4	TGTGCCAGCAGCGGAAGAAGGGGAACCAAAAACATTCAGTACTTC	CASSGRRGTKNIQYF
TRBV29-1	.	.	TRBJ1-1	TGCAGCGTTCTATGGATGAACACTGAAGCTTTCTTT	CSVLWMNTEAFF
TRBV4-2	.	.	TRBJ2-3	TGTGCCAGCAGCCAATTAACTAGAGGATTTACAGATACGCAGTATTTT	CASSQLTRGFTDTQYF
TRBV7-9	.	TRBD2	TRBJ2-3	TGTGCCAGCAATCAAGCGGGAACAGATACGCAGTATTTT	CASNQAGTDTQYF
TRBV7-8	.	.	TRBJ1-1	TGTGCCAGCAGTTATGCACCGGCGCCCGAAGCTTTCTTT	CASSYAPAPEAFF
TRBV5-1	.	TRBD2	TRBJ2-7	TGCGCCAGCAGCCCCGGCCGGGGCGGGAGTTTCACCTACGAGCAGTACTTC	CASSPGRGGSFTYEQYF
TRBV3-1/TRBV3-2	.	TRBD2	TRBJ2-7	TGTGCCAGCAGCCAATACGCGGGACTAGCGCCCTACGAGCAGTACTTC	CASSQYAGLAPYEQYF
TRBV7-2	.	.	TRBJ2-2	TGTGCCAGCAGCGCCAATAGGGGTGACGGGGAGCTGTTTTTT	CASSANRGDGELFF
TRBV11-2	.	.	TRBJ1-4	TGTGCCAGCAGCTCCCCGAGGGGGGGTGAAAAACTGTTTTTT	CASSSPRGGEKLFF
TRBV6-2/TRBV6-3	.	.	TRBJ2-2	TGTGCCAGCAGTTACGCACCGCGAATTGGAGGCACCGGGGAGCTGTTTTTT	CASSYAPRIGGTGELFF
TRBV3-1/TRBV3-2	.	TRBD2	TRBJ2-7	TGTGCCAGCAGCCAAGAAGAACTAGCGGGAGGCAACGAGCAGTACTTC	CASSQEELAGGNEQYF
TRBV7-2	.	.	TRBJ1-5	TGTGCCAGCAGCCAAGGGGGGAATTGGGGTAATCAGCCCCAGCATTTT	CASSQGGNWGNQPQHF
TRBV6-5	.	.	TRBJ1-3	TGTGCCAGCACCCCCGCAGGGTTCTCTGGAAACACCATATATTTT	CASTPAGFSGNTIYF
TRBV12-3/TRBV12-4	.	.	TRBJ1-5	TGTGCCAGCAGTTTAGGGGGGGATCAGCCCCAGCATTTT	CASSLGGDQPQHF
TRBV5-6	.	.	TRBJ1-4	TGTGCCAGCAGCTTGTTGCCAGGAAATGAAAAACTGTTTTTT	CASSLLPGNEKLFF
TRBV3-1/TRBV3-2	.	.	TRBJ2-1	TGTGCCAGCAGCCATCTTTGGGGAAGCTCCTACAATGAGCAGTTCTTC	CASSHLWGSSYNEQFF